The source of this T cell receptor (beta chain) is a study of regulatory T cells in long-lasting Graves disease. Study in general: The study counted Graves' disease as persistent given over 5 years of antithyroid drugs and positive TSH receptor antibodies. Study-level findings and limits: Persistent disease preferred TRBV28, TRBJ1-2 and TRBJ2-5; new disease, TRBV20-1 and TRBJ2-1.

Trimming took 0 bases from V and 8 from J, leaving 16 bases between them. This CDR3 has 15 amino acids. Germline V gene data show CDR1 as SGHTA and CDR2 as FQGNSA. This sample's time point: persistent/refractory GD, antithyroid drugs over 5 years with positive TRAb. Extracted RNA from PBMCs served as the source of the TCR library. An endocrinology department in Xi'an, China, recruited the patients. Arm-PCR of CDR3 regions and iRepertoire HTBI primers were the basis on which TCR beta libraries were built. Each CDR3 protein is one row after TCRdb ran MiXCR on the multiplex PCR reads. The repertoire includes about 470,000 distinct CDR3 sequences, around a fifth of them detected once, and roughly 6.9% sits in the top ten. Ten or more counts support this clonotype. The target antigen is unknown.

The V call is TRBV7-2, the J call TRBJ1-2; the D is unclear. Sequences were derived from peripheral blood mononuclear cells (PBMCs), sampled when the disease was refractory, from a patient treated with antithyroid drugs. The sequence derives from a female donor with Graves disease. The chain's CDR3 is CASSLAFHQGAGYTF. The CDR3 coding sequence is TGTGCCAGCAGCTTAGCGTTTCATCAAGGCGCCGGCTACACCTTC.